This TCR beta chain stems from a study of CD8 T cells in Susac syndrome. General study results and limits: Clonal expansion was missing from Susac syndrome CD4+ T cell repertoires.

The sequenced target, TCR beta, came from blood CD8+ and CD4+ T cells. This clonotype was seen only once. Its antigen is still unknown. V lost 4 bases, J lost 1 base, and 13 bases lay in between. CDR3 size: 15 residues. Germline loops: CDR1 LGHNA, CDR2 YSLEER. With random hexamers, about 0.5 to 1 ug RNA was reverse transcribed. The CDR3 of TCR beta was amplified by immunoSEQ multiplex PCR across 54 Vbeta and 13 Jbeta. TCRdb itself ran the immunoSEQ multiplex PCR reads through MiXCR, one entry per CDR3 protein. The sample carries about 210,000 distinct CDR3 sequences, about 94% recorded once. This sequence was found in a human donor with Susac syndrome. The sequenced material came from CD4+ T cells from PBMCs. The chain links TRBV4-3 to TRBJ1-1; no firm D call. The CDR3 sequence is CASSPSPGSNTEAFF. The CDR3 DNA sequence: TGCGCCAGCAGCCCAAGCCCCGGCTCGAACACTGAAGCTTTCTTT.